A selection of T cell receptor beta chains follows, all from one sample in a study of response to subunit inactivated influenza vaccine. TCRdb re-called the RT-PCR reads through MiXCR, storing one row per CDR3 protein. The table has approximately 500,000 distinct CDR3 sequences, 14% seen once. The source material was PBMCs from blood, sampled less than 13 days after vaccination. The receptor set was obtained from a man over 45 who received an inactivated influenza vaccine. Both conserved end residues are part of each CDR3. The order of the fields is CDR3 DNA, CDR3 protein, V gene, clone size, D gene, J gene. The D gene is left open where the match is weak. The size field is filled for only some rows; it gives once, few, many or a size class.

TGTGCCAGCAGTCAGATCAGGGACAGGCATGGCTACACCTTC | CASSQIRDRHGYTF | TRBV6-1 | few | TRBD1 | TRBJ1-2
TGTGCCATCAGTGTGGGACTAGCGGGCCCATCCTACGAGCAGTACTTC | CAISVGLAGPSYEQYF | TRBV10-3 | - | TRBD2 | TRBJ2-7
TGTGCCATCAGTGAGGGACAGGGGGAGACCCAGTACTTC | CAISEGQGETQYF | TRBV10-3 | - | TRBD1 | TRBJ2-5
TGTGCCAGCAGCGGAAACCCTGGTGAGAGCTCCTACAATGAGCAGTTCTTC | CASSGNPGESSYNEQFF | TRBV9 | - | - | TRBJ2-1
TGTGCCAGCAGTAATAGCGGAATCCAAGAGACCCAGTACTTC | CASSNSGIQETQYF | TRBV6-1 | - | - | TRBJ2-5
TGTGCCAGCAGCGCTAGCGGGAGTTATACGCAGTATTTT | CASSASGSYTQYF | TRBV7-2 | - | TRBD2 | TRBJ2-3
TGTGCCAGCAGTTCCGGGCGGGACACCTACGAGCAGTACTTC | CASSSGRDTYEQYF | TRBV6-5 | - | - | TRBJ2-7
TGTGCCAGCAGCTTAGTCGGGGGGTATAGTTCACCCCTCCACTTT | CASSLVGGYSSPLHF | TRBV7-2 | - | - | TRBJ1-6
TGTGCCAGCAGCCAACTTAGCGGGAGGGGGGCCTACGAGCAGTACTTC | CASSQLSGRGAYEQYF | TRBV3-1 | few | TRBD2 | TRBJ2-7
TGCGCCAGCAGCTTGGGTGTTAGCAGCTCCTACGAGCAGTACTTC | CASSLGVSSSYEQYF | TRBV5-1 | many | - | TRBJ2-7
TGTGCCAGCAGCTTACGGGAGCAGAGCACAGATACGCAGTATTTT | CASSLREQSTDTQYF | TRBV7-9 | - | - | TRBJ2-3
TGTGCCAGCAGCCCCGAAGTGGCTACCCATCAGCCCCAGCATTTT | CASSPEVATHQPQHF | TRBV7-2 | - | - | TRBJ1-5
TGCGCCAGCAGTCAATCGGCCGGGACAGTGAAAAATCAGCCCCAGCATTTT | CASSQSAGTVKNQPQHF | TRBV23-1 | - | TRBD1 | TRBJ1-5
TGTGCCAGCAGCCGGACTAGCGGAAATCTTGCGAACACCGGGGAGCTGTTTTTT | CASSRTSGNLANTGELFF | TRBV9 | many | TRBD2 | TRBJ2-2
TGTGCCAGCAGTCGAGACAGGGAGGGCACCGGGGAGCTGTTTTTT | CASSRDREGTGELFF | TRBV6-1 | - | - | TRBJ2-2
TGCAGCGTTTCCGCAGCGGGGGGGCTAGGGGAGACCCAGTACTTC | CSVSAAGGLGETQYF | TRBV29-1 | few | TRBD2 | TRBJ2-5
TGTGCCAGCATATATTCGACTGAAGCTTTCTTT | CASIYSTEAFF | TRBV6-2/TRBV6-3 | - | - | TRBJ1-1
TGTGCCAGCAGCTTGGTCTGGGGACAGGGGCTCTCGTCTAATGAAAAACTGTTTTTT | CASSLVWGQGLSSNEKLFF | TRBV5-4 | - | TRBD1 | TRBJ1-4
TGTGCCAGCAGTTACGGCGGGACAGTGGGAAACACCATATATTTT | CASSYGGTVGNTIYF | TRBV6-5 | - | TRBD1 | TRBJ1-3
TGTGCCAGCAGCTTAGAGAGTTCAGTGGCCGCTGAAGCTTTCTTT | CASSLESSVAAEAFF | TRBV7-2 | few | - | TRBJ1-1
TGTGCCAGCAGTGGGGTAAGAGGAGCCAAAAACATTCAGTACTTC | CASSGVRGAKNIQYF | TRBV11-2 | - | - | TRBJ2-4
TGCGCCAGCAGCGGACCGGGCCAAAGCACAGATACGCAGTATTTT | CASSGPGQSTDTQYF | TRBV5-1 | many | - | TRBJ2-3
TGTGCCAGCAGCCCAGACGGCGGCTACGAGCAGTACTTC | CASSPDGGYEQYF | TRBV7-9 | - | - | TRBJ2-7
TGTGCCAGTAGTTCCAACCCGGGGGGGCAGGCTACGCAGTATTTT | CASSSNPGGQATQYF | TRBV19 | - | TRBD2 | TRBJ2-3
TGTGCCAGCAGTTCTTACGCCCGGGACAGGGGCACTGAAGCTTTCTTT | CASSSYARDRGTEAFF | TRBV12-3/TRBV12-4 | few | TRBD1 | TRBJ1-1